Shown below are 21 T cell receptor beta chains from a single sample sequenced in a study of blood T cell repertoires in COVID-19. Profiled with immunoSEQ multiplex PCR; TCRdb holds only in-frame clones, not every one. Of around 280,000 clones in the sample, roughly nine tenths were seen once. Material: peripheral blood. These receptors were obtained from a woman in her thirties with COVID-19, enrolled during active disease.

V gene TRBV6-5 combines with J gene TRBJ1-2; D not resolved. Trimming took 8 bases from V and 0 from J, leaving 10 bases between them. CDR3 length: 13 amino acids. Germline-derived CDR1 and CDR2 are MNHEY and SVGAGI. Here the CDR3 DNA reads TGTGCCAGCCGACTGGAAGCTAACTATGGCTACACCTTC. Translated, it gives CASRLEANYGYTF.

The rearrangement joins TRBV7-2 to TRBJ1-2; 7 bases fit TRBD1. This CDR3 contains 14 residues. Germline trimming cut 5 bases from V and 8 bases from J; bases unmatched to any gene: 11. Looked up from germline, CDR1 is SGHTA and CDR2 is FQGNSA. CDR3 sequence (DNA): TGTGCCAGCAGCCAGCGAACAGGGGAGCGCGGCTACACCTTC. It specifies CASSQRTGERGYTF. Full variable domain (outside the CDR3, taken from reference TRBV7-2 and TRBJ1-2): GAGVSQSPSNKVTEKGKDVELRCDPISGHTALYWYRQSLGQGLEFLIYFQGNSAPDKSGLPSDRFSAERTGGSVSTLTIQRTQQEDSAVYLCASSQRTGERGYTFGSGTRLTVV.

Ten or more counts support this clone. This rearrangement joins TRBV2 to TRBJ2-2, with TRBD1 matching 8 bases. V trimming: 5 bases; J trimming: 4 bases; junction bases outside the gene matches: 9. Germline CDR1 reads SNHLY; CDR2 reads FYNNEI. This CDR3 is built from 16 residues. The CDR3 region is CASSSGWTGRTGELFF. The CDR3 nucleotides read TGTGCCAGCAGTTCGGGGTGGACAGGGCGCACCGGGGAGCTGTTTTTT.

The chain recombines TRBV29-1 with TRBJ1-1, with TRBD1 matching over 10 bases. Germline CDR1 reads SQVTM; CDR2 reads ANQGSEA. J was trimmed by 5 bases and V by 4 bases; bases with no gene match: 7. The CDR3 has 14 residues. The CDR3 region is CSVVGRQGATEAFF. The CDR3 DNA follows: TGCAGCGTTGTCGGGAGACAGGGGGCAACTGAAGCTTTCTTT.

The chain is built from TRBV2 and TRBJ2-7, with D perhaps TRBD1 (6 bases). Trimming removed 7 bases at V and 0 bases at J, with 16 bases between. The CDR3 length is 15 residues. Germline V gene sequence: CDR1 SNHLY, CDR2 FYNNEI. The DNA for the CDR3 is TGTGCCAGCAACTACCGGCAGGGGAGCTCCTACGAGCAGTACTTC. The encoded protein is CASNYRQGSSYEQYF.

This chain uses TRBV18 with TRBJ2-7; D may be TRBD1 (5 bases). The V gene's germline CDR1 is KGHSH and CDR2 LQKENI. V gave up 2 bases and J gave up 4 bases, with 15 bases separating them. The CDR3 runs to 15 residues. CDR3 sequence: CASSPFDSRAYEQYF. CDR3 nucleotide sequence: TGTGCCAGCTCACCATTCGACAGCCGGGCTTACGAGCAGTACTTC.

V gene TRBV6-5 combines with J gene TRBJ2-1; 10 bases line up with TRBD2. The CDR3 runs 15 residues. The junction had 0 bases not matched to a gene; V was cut back by 0 bases and J by 4 bases. Germline V CDR1 and CDR2: MNHEY, SVGAGI. Here the CDR3 reads CASSYSSGGYNEQFF. The CDR3 DNA follows: TGTGCCAGCAGTTACTCTAGCGGGGGGTACAATGAGCAGTTCTTC.

The chain couples TRBV5-6 to TRBJ2-3; 8 bases are shared with TRBD1. CDR1 is SGHDT and CDR2 is YYEEEE in the germline V gene. J lost 5 bases, V lost 0 bases, and 11 bases had no gene match. This CDR3 comprises 17 residues. CDR3 residues: CASSLVVDRGRGDTQYF. The CDR3 coding sequence is TGTGCCAGCAGCTTGGTGGTTGACAGGGGCCGGGGAGATACGCAGTATTTT.

The gene calls are TRBV27 and TRBJ1-3, with D possibly matching TRBD1 (5 bases). There are 15 residues in the CDR3. Per the germline V gene, CDR1 is MNHEY and CDR2 is SMNVEV (reference sequence). V was cut by 0 bases and J by 4 bases, with 10 bases left in between. The CDR3 region is CASSLSGGLGNTIYF. DNA of the CDR3: TGTGCCAGCAGTTTATCGGGGGGACTAGGAAACACCATATATTTT.

The CDR3 DNA reads as TGTGCCAGCAGCTTGGACAGGGATGTGGCTTTCTTT. Protein product: CASSLDRDVAFF. The chain carries TRBV5-4 and TRBJ1-1; D perhaps matches TRBD1 (6 bases). CDR1 and CDR2 (germline): SGHNT, YYREEE (reference sequence). The V and J ends lost 0 bases and 11 bases respectively, with 11 bases between them. This CDR3 has 12 amino acids.

The chain employs TRBV3-1 (or the pseudogene TRBV3-2) and TRBJ2-7; D perhaps matches TRBD2 (6 bases). The ends were cut back, 7 bases at V and 5 bases at J, with 15 bases in the middle. Per germline, CDR1 LGHDT and CDR2 YNNKEL (reference sequence). The CDR3 extends over 13 amino acids. The CDR3 spells CASTKVGTDEQYF. The CDR3 bases are TGTGCCAGCACAAAAGTGGGGACTGACGAGCAGTACTTC.

The table lists this clone with a count of one. CDR3 sequence: CSVQGDGEQFF. The CDR3 coding sequence is TGCAGTGTACAGGGGGACGGTGAGCAGTTCTTC. The chain is built from TRBV20-1 and TRBJ2-1; 8 nucleotides align to TRBD1. This CDR3 is built from 11 residues. Germline V CDR1 and CDR2: DFQATT, SNEGSKA (reference sequence). The V segment lost 7 bases and the J segment 9 bases; nucleotides outside the gene matches: 5.

The chain couples TRBV28 to TRBJ1-1, with TRBD1 matching 8 bases. The CDR3 sequence is 15 residues long. Germline CDR1 MDHEN, CDR2 SYDVKM. V shed 1 base and J 5 bases; nucleotides not matched to a gene: 6. DNA of the CDR3: TGTGCCAGCAGTTTATTGACAGGGGCAAGAACTGAAGCTTTCTTT. Protein: CASSLLTGARTEAFF. Together with reference TRBV28 and TRBJ1-1, the CDR3 gives the full variable domain: DVKVTQSSRYLVKRTGEKVFLECVQDMDHENMFWYRQDPGLGLRLIYFSYDVKMKEKGDIPEGYSVSREKKERFSLILESASTNQTSMYLCASSLLTGARTEAFFGQGTRLTVV.

The chain joins TRBV19 to TRBJ1-3, with 7 bases identical to TRBD1. Germline V gives CDR1 LNHDA, CDR2 SQIVND (reference sequence). The junction had 0 bases not matched to a gene; V was cut back by 6 bases and J by 7 bases. There are 11 residues in the CDR3. CDR3 sequence reads: CASRTGNTIYF. In nucleotides, the CDR3 is TGTGCCAGTAGGACAGGGAACACCATATATTTT.

The chain has TRBV13 and TRBJ1-6; perhaps TRBD1 as D (6 bases). This CDR3 is 16 amino acids long. CDR1 is PRHDT and CDR2 is FYEKMQ in the germline V gene (reference sequence). With 5 bases removed from V and 3 bases from J, the gap between germline ends came to 14 bases. CDR3 sequence reads: CASSPGGANYNSPLHF. The CDR3 DNA is TGTGCCAGCAGCCCCGGGGGGGCAAACTATAATTCACCCCTCCACTTT. The variable domain in full, with the rest retrieved from reference TRBV13 and TRBJ1-6, is AAGVIQSPRHLIKEKRETATLKCYPIPRHDTVYWYQQGPGQDPQFLISFYEKMQSDKGSIPDRFSAQQFSDYHSELNMSSLELGDSALYFCASSPGGANYNSPLHFGNGTRLTVT.

The chain couples TRBV6-5 to TRBJ1-1, with 7 positions matching TRBD1. Germline V gene sequence: CDR1 MNHEY, CDR2 SVGAGI. This CDR3 has 13 amino acids. With V trimmed by 5 bases and J by 7 bases, 7 bases remained unmatched. CDR3 loop: CASSPGQAVEAFF. CDR3 DNA sequence: TGTGCCAGCAGTCCCGGACAGGCCGTTGAAGCTTTCTTT.

The chain couples TRBV5-1 to TRBJ2-5; D might be TRBD2 (7 bases). Trimming pared 0 bases from V and 4 bases from J, leaving 13 bases between. The CDR3 covers 15 residues. The germline V gene encodes CDR1 SGHRS and CDR2 YFSETQ. The CDR3 DNA is TGCGCCAGCAGCTTGGACGGGGGGCTGGGAGAGACCCAGTACTTC. It codes for CASSLDGGLGETQYF.

The chain uses TRBV30 and TRBJ1-6; a weak D match, TRBD1 (6 bases). The CDR3 totals 12 residues. Looked up from germline, CDR1 is GTSNPN and CDR2 is SVGIG (reference sequence). Trimming pared 2 bases from V and 8 bases from J, leaving 7 bases between. Written as DNA, the CDR3 is TGTGCCTGGAGTCCAGGGGATTCACCCCTCCACTTT. Its translation: CAWSPGDSPLHF.

This clone has a handful of counts. The chain is built from TRBV3-1 (or the pseudogene TRBV3-2) and TRBJ1-2; no firm D call. Germline CDR1 LGHDT, CDR2 YNNKEL (reference sequence). This CDR3 has 15 residues. V lost 0 bases, J lost 0 bases, and 8 bases lay in between. The CDR3 DNA is TGTGCCAGCAGCCAAGATGCGGGAACTAACTATGGCTACACCTTC. It yields the protein CASSQDAGTNYGYTF.

The chain links TRBV2 to TRBJ1-2, with TRBD1 matching over 10 bases. The length of the CDR3 is 15 residues. Germline lookup yields CDR1 SNHLY and CDR2 FYNNEI. J lost 2 bases, V lost 7 bases, and 7 bases had no gene match. This CDR3 reads CASIRTGGENYGYTF. Written as DNA, the CDR3 is TGTGCCAGCATTCGGACAGGGGGAGAAAACTATGGCTACACCTTC.

J is TRBJ2-1 and V is TRBV19; 10 bases fit TRBD2. Germline assignment: CDR1 LNHDA and CDR2 SQIVND (reference sequence). CDR3 size: 15 residues. V shed 6 bases, J shed 7 bases, and the junction held 9 bases outside the gene matches. The CDR3 loop is CASRWTGLADNEQFF. In nucleotides, the CDR3 is TGTGCCAGTAGGTGGACAGGACTAGCGGATAATGAGCAGTTCTTC.